Each of the 25 T cell receptor beta chains below was sequenced from the same sample in a study of response to subunit inactivated influenza vaccine. Using its own MiXCR run on the RT-PCR reads, TCRdb lists one record per CDR3 protein. The sample has about 520,000 distinct CDR3 sequences; 25% are singletons. The input for sequencing was CD4+ T cells sorted from PBMCs, taken 4 to 6 days after vaccination. These receptors all come from a man in his forties or fifties who received an inactivated influenza vaccine.

V gene TRBV10-3 combines with J gene TRBJ1-6; possible D gene TRBD1, 5 bases. This CDR3 comprises 18 residues. V dropped 7 bases and J dropped 0 bases, with 19 bases sitting between them. Germline CDR1 reads ENHRY; CDR2 reads SYGVKD. DNA for the CDR3: TGTGCCATCATTCGCGGACGTGGGGCAAGCTCCTATAATTCACCCCTCCACTTT. It translates to CAIIRGRGASSYNSPLHF.

This clonotype came up a few times. V is TRBV11-2 and J is TRBJ2-3; no clear D. Looked up from germline, CDR1 is SGHAT and CDR2 is FQNNGV. The germline V and J ends were trimmed by 2 bases and 2 bases, with 8 bases remaining between them. The CDR3 spans 14 residues. The CDR3 sequence is CASSLLDHTDTQYF. For the CDR3, the DNA is TGTGCCAGCAGCTTATTGGATCACACAGATACGCAGTATTTT.

J is TRBJ2-5 and V is TRBV10-3, with a tentative D call TRBD1 (5 bases). The V end was cut by 4 bases, the J end by 0 bases, with 9 bases between. The germline gives CDR1 ENHRY, CDR2 SYGVKD. This CDR3 is built from 14 residues. The CDR3 nucleotides are TGTGCCATCAGTGTACAGGTGAACCAAGAGACCCAGTACTTC. It specifies CAISVQVNQETQYF.

The gene calls are TRBV19 and TRBJ2-1, with 9 nucleotides matching TRBD2. The CDR3 sequence is 17 residues long. V was clipped by 2 bases and J by 0 bases; unmatched bases: 5. Looked up from germline, CDR1 is LNHDA and CDR2 is SQIVND (reference sequence). CDR3 loop: CASSISSGASSYNEQFF. For the CDR3, the DNA is TGTGCCAGTAGTATATCTAGCGGGGCTAGCTCCTACAATGAGCAGTTCTTC. Looking up the rest from reference TRBV19 and TRBJ2-1 gives the full variable domain: DGGITQSPKYLFRKEGQNVTLSCEQNLNHDAMYWYRQDPGQGLRLIYYSQIVNDFQKGDIAEGYSVSREKKESFPLTVTSAQKNPTAFYLCASSISSGASSYNEQFFGPGTRLTVL.

This clonotype was recorded a few times. The V and J genes are TRBV7-2 and TRBJ1-2; the D gene is possibly TRBD1 (5 bases). The CDR3 totals 15 residues. V was cut by 7 bases and J by 0 bases, with 15 bases left in between. Germline CDR1 SGHTA, CDR2 FQGNSA. The CDR3: CASIGEYRANYGYTF. The CDR3 nucleotides read TGTGCCAGCATAGGGGAGTATAGAGCTAACTATGGCTACACCTTC.

The V and J genes are TRBV29-1 and TRBJ2-7; 12 bases fit TRBD2. The junction had 8 bases not matched to a gene; V was cut back by 5 bases and J by 6 bases. The CDR3 contains 14 residues. CDR1 SQVTM and CDR2 ANQGSEA come from the germline V gene. In nucleotides, the CDR3 is TGCAGCGTTCACCTAGCGGGAGGGCCATCCGAGCAGTACTTC. Translation gives CSVHLAGGPSEQYF.

This clonotype was counted between two and nine times. CDR3 coding DNA: TGTGCCAGCAGTTACCACATATCGTCTGAAGCTTTCTTT. It encodes CASSYHISSEAFF. The V and J genes are TRBV6-2 or TRBV6-3 and TRBJ1-1; no clear D gene. Per germline, CDR1 MNHEY and CDR2 SVGEGT. The CDR3 contains 13 residues. Trimming removed 2 bases from V and 6 bases from J, with 10 bases in between.

The chain carries TRBV7-2 and TRBJ2-4; no definite D call. Trimming removed 3 bases from V and 5 bases from J, with 8 bases in between. The V gene's germline CDR1 is SGHTA and CDR2 FQGNSA. The CDR3 contains 13 residues. This CDR3 reads CASSLFRENIQYF. The DNA of the CDR3 is TGTGCCAGCAGCTTGTTCCGGGAAAACATTCAGTACTTC.

The V and J genes are TRBV20-1 and TRBJ1-5; D is ambiguous. Germline CDR1 reads DFQATT; CDR2 reads SNEGSKA (reference sequence). Trimming pared 4 bases from V and 3 bases from J, leaving 10 bases between. The CDR3 runs 13 residues. The CDR3 coding sequence is TGCAGTGCTACAGACAACAACAATCAGCCCCAGCATTTT. The encoded protein is CSATDNNNQPQHF.

The V call is TRBV7-8, the J call TRBJ2-7; 8 bases align to TRBD2. Germline trimming cut 1 base from V and 1 base from J; bases unmatched to any gene: 9. CDR3 length: 17 amino acids. Germline CDR1 and CDR2: SGHVS and FQNEAQ. CDR3 in DNA: TGTGCCAGCAGCTTAGTTCCAAGGACTAGCAGTTCCTACGAGCAGTACTTC. Protein: CASSLVPRTSSSYEQYF.

In its sample, this clonotype was seen a few times. The chain couples TRBV6-2 or TRBV6-3 to TRBJ2-1, with 10 bases fitting TRBD2. The J segment lost 3 bases and the V segment lost 6 bases, leaving 8 bases of the junction unmatched. CDR1 MNHEY and CDR2 SVGEGT come from the germline V gene. There are 16 residues in the CDR3. The CDR3 sequence: CASRSLSGRYYNEQFF. Written as DNA, the CDR3 is TGTGCCAGCAGATCCCTTAGCGGGAGGTACTACAATGAGCAGTTCTTC.

This clonotype was seen a few times. This chain joins TRBV5-1 and TRBJ2-7, with 7 bases lining up with TRBD1. The germline V gene has CDR1 SGHRS and CDR2 YFSETQ. The CDR3 consists of 14 residues. V trimming: 2 bases; J trimming: 0 bases; junction bases outside the gene matches: 2. The CDR3 DNA reads TGCGCCAGCAGCTTCGGGACAGACTCCTACGAGCAGTACTTC. Its protein product is CASSFGTDSYEQYF.

This chain links TRBV20-1 with TRBJ1-5, with D maybe TRBD1 (5 bases). Per the germline V gene, CDR1 is DFQATT and CDR2 is SNEGSKA (reference sequence). The CDR3 covers 13 residues. Trimming shortened V by 6 bases and J by 3 bases, and 12 bases separated the two germline ends. This CDR3 is CSAGGRVNQPQHF. In nucleotides, the CDR3 is TGCAGTGCCGGGGGACGGGTCAATCAGCCCCAGCATTTT.

With regard to this clonotype: The CDR3 carries no conserved terminal phenylalanine or tryptophan, so it likely arises from a read error. The DNA is left out, because the CDR3 cannot be placed on it with certainty; the CDR3 is given as TCRdb lists it. The CDR3 loop reads CASSLGLTTSGVPSVS. The rearrangement links TRBV11-2 to TRBJ2-7; TRBD2, the table's D call, lacks a check against the DNA. The germline gives CDR1 SGHAT, CDR2 FQNNGV. Ends included, the CDR3 has 16 residues.

This chain uses TRBV27 with TRBJ2-1; weak D call: TRBD1 (7 bases). The CDR3 has 15 amino acids. Germline assignment: CDR1 MNHEY and CDR2 SMNVEV (reference sequence). The V end lost 7 bases, the J end lost 4 bases, and 17 bases lay between the germline ends. Here the CDR3 reads CASKREQGVYNEQFF. The CDR3 coding sequence is TGTGCCAGCAAACGGGAGCAGGGGGTATACAATGAGCAGTTCTTC.

This clonotype was seen just once. CDR3 sequence: CASSQGGMQRGVGFF. CDR3 bases: TGTGCCAGCAGCCAAGGTGGGATGCAGCGGGGGGTTGGGTTCTTC. The chain has TRBV3-1 and TRBJ2-1; 9 bases agree with TRBD2. Germline V CDR1 and CDR2: LGHDT, YNNKEL (reference sequence). This CDR3 has 15 residues. V lost 1 base and J lost 15; bases outside the gene matches: 13.

In this sample, this clonotype turned up a few times. V gene TRBV20-1 combines with J gene TRBJ2-7; the match to TRBD2 covers 10 bases. CDR3 length: 13 amino acids. Germline V gene sequence: CDR1 DFQATT, CDR2 SNEGSKA (reference sequence). V lost 5 bases to trimming and J lost 2 bases; unmatched junction nucleotides: 3. The DNA for the CDR3 is TGCAGTGCTGGAAGCGGGAGGGCCTACGAGCAGTACTTC. This encodes CSAGSGRAYEQYF.

This clonotype has only a few counts. The chain combines TRBV20-1 with TRBJ2-1, with D maybe TRBD1 (6 bases). The length of the CDR3 is 11 residues. The germline V and J ends were trimmed by 8 bases and 5 bases, with 10 bases remaining between them. Looked up from germline, CDR1 is DFQATT and CDR2 is SNEGSKA (reference sequence). This CDR3 is CSPGTNNEQFF. Written as DNA, the CDR3 is TGCAGTCCCGGGACAAACAATGAGCAGTTCTTC.

J is TRBJ1-5 and V is TRBV7-2, with D unresolved. The CDR3 runs 14 residues. V was pared by 3 bases and J by 4 bases, with 10 bases between. In germline, CDR1 is SGHTA, CDR2 FQGNSA. The CDR3 DNA sequence: TGTGCCAGCAGCTTCCGAGGCAATAATCAGCCCCAGCATTTT. Translated: CASSFRGNNQPQHF.

V gene TRBV20-1 combines with J gene TRBJ2-7, with 15 nucleotides matching TRBD2. Trimming at V came to 7 bases and at J to 4 bases, leaving 5 bases not matched to a gene. Germline values: CDR1 DFQATT, CDR2 SNEGSKA (reference sequence). This CDR3 has 14 amino acids. This CDR3 reads CSGFGTSGRYEQYF. CDR3 nucleotide sequence: TGCAGTGGTTTCGGGACTAGCGGGAGGTACGAGCAGTACTTC.

V is TRBV5-1 and J is TRBJ2-3; 8 bases line up with TRBD1. The CDR3 is 15 residues long. The V gene end was trimmed by 7 bases and the J gene end by 2 bases; junction bases not matched to a gene: 9. The germline gives CDR1 SGHRS, CDR2 YFSETQ. The CDR3, as DNA: TGCGCCAGCCGAACCGGGACAGGCTACACAGATACGCAGTATTTT. Encoded protein: CASRTGTGYTDTQYF.

This clonotype was recorded a few times. The CDR3 sequence is CASTRNTGETQYF. The CDR3 region has the DNA TGTGCCAGCACCCGTAATACGGGAGAGACCCAGTACTTC. This chain connects TRBV14 to TRBJ2-5; D uncertain. CDR3 length: 13 residues. CDR1 and CDR2 from the germline V gene are SGHDN and FVKESK. V lost 7 bases, J lost 4 bases, and 13 bases lay in between.

This sequence joins TRBV18 and TRBJ2-1; D unresolved. The CDR3 runs 14 residues. Trimming stripped 0 bases from V and 4 bases from J, with 7 bases between. Germline CDR1 KGHSH, CDR2 LQKENI. CDR3 in amino acids: CASSPPSKYNEQFF. The CDR3 region has the DNA TGTGCCAGCTCACCACCAAGCAAATACAATGAGCAGTTCTTC.

The genes are TRBV7-2 and TRBJ2-1; TRBD1 aligns across 7 bases. V lost 5 bases and J lost 8; bases outside the gene matches: 6. Germline V gene data show CDR1 as SGHTA and CDR2 as FQGNSA. This CDR3 has 13 amino acids. CDR3 bases: TGTGCCAGCAGCACGGGACAGATCGATGAGCAGTTCTTC. It codes for CASSTGQIDEQFF.

The sample holds a few counts of this clonotype. CDR3 coding DNA: TGTGCCAGCAGCGCTGAAGGGGGCTCCTCCTATGGCTACACCTTC. As protein: CASSAEGGSSYGYTF. The V gene is TRBV7-8, the J gene TRBJ1-2, with 7 bases lining up with TRBD1. V was pared by 5 bases and J by 4 bases, with 10 bases of the junction left unmatched. CDR1 and CDR2 (germline): SGHVS, FQNEAQ. This CDR3 region has 15 residues.